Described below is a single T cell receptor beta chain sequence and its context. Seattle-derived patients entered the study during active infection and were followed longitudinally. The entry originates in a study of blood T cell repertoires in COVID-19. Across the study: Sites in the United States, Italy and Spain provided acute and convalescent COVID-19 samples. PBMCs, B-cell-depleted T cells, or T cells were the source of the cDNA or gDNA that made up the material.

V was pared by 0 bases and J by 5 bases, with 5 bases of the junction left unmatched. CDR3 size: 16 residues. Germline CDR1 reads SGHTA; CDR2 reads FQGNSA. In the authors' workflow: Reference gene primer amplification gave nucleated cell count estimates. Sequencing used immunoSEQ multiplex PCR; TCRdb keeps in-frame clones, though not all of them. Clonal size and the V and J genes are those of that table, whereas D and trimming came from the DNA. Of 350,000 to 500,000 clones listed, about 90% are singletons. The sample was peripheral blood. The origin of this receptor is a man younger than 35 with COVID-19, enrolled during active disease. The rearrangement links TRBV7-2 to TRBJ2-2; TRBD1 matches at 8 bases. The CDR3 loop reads CASSLAPGQETGELFF. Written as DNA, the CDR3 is TGTGCCAGCAGCTTAGCGCCGGGACAGGAGACCGGGGAGCTGTTTTTT.